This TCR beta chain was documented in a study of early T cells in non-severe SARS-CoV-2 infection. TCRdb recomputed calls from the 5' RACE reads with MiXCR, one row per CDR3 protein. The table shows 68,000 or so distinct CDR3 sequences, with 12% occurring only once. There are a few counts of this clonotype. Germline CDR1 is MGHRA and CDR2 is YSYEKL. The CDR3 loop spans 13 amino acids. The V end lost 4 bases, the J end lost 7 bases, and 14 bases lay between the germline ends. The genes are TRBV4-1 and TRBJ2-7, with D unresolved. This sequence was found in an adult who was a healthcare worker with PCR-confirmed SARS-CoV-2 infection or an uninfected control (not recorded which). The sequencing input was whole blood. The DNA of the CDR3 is TGCGCCAGCAGCCCCGGCAGAGGTTTGGAGCAGTACTTC. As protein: CASSPGRGLEQYF.